One T cell receptor beta chain is described in this entry. The target antigen is unknown. Measured with immunoSEQ multiplex PCR; TCRdb has only the in-frame clones, and not every one. The sample lists about 160,000 clones, more than 80% occurring once. The data belong to a study of T cell responses to AZD1222 COVID-19 vaccine. Study results and limitations: No day 14 peak samples; only post-peak repertoires were characterized. Spike-specific TCR breadth and depth went up after people got two AZD1222 doses. Per reports, nearly half of all spike-specific TCRs target regions that are unmutated in variants. Clonal diversity may have been underestimated, and the donors were mostly white British, with more females than males.

V was trimmed by 5 bases and J by 4 bases, leaving 14 bases between them. The CDR3 runs 14 residues. Germline assignment: CDR1 LGHNT and CDR2 FRNRAP. The V gene is TRBV12-5, the J gene TRBJ1-2; D not resolved. Material: peripheral blood, obtained 28 days after the second AZD1222 dose. This sequence originates from an adult who received the AZD1222 COVID-19 vaccine. The CDR3 protein is CASGPPAMVYGYTF. CDR3 bases: TGTGCTAGTGGTCCTCCGGCCATGGTCTATGGCTACACCTTC.